This section outlines one T cell receptor beta chain sequence together with its context. This entry is derived from a study of blood T cell repertoires in COVID-19. About the study: Sites across the United States, Italy and Spain contributed samples from acute and convalescent COVID-19. The cDNA or gDNA used as material had been derived from T cells, B-cell-depleted T cells, or PBMCs.

The table came from immunoSEQ multiplex PCR; TCRdb's copy has only in-frame clones and leaves some out. The repertoire holds about 200,000 clones, with 85% to 90% as singletons. The length of the CDR3 is 13 residues. From germline, CDR1 is SGHAT and CDR2 FQNNGV. Between the trimmed V and J ends, which lost 5 bases and 2 bases, there was a span of 10 bases. This chain joins TRBV11-2 and TRBJ2-7; D possibly corresponds to TRBD1 (6 bases). This TCR was recovered from a man younger than 40 who had recovered from COVID-19. What was sequenced was PBMCs or T cells enriched from blood (not recorded which). Written as DNA, the CDR3 is TGTGCCAGCAGCCTGGACAGAACCTACGAGCAGTACTTC. Its translation: CASSLDRTYEQYF.